These 10 T cell receptor beta chains originate from one sample sequenced in a study of T-cell reconstitution after alpha-beta-depleted transplantation in children. Unique molecular identifiers tagged the TCRbeta library. TCRdb reprocessed the PCR reads via MiXCR and lists one record per CDR3 protein. The top ten clones hold 5.5% of a sample with around 190,000 distinct CDR3 sequences, roughly 7.1% of them seen once. The sequencing used PBMCs, collected before TCRalphabeta/CD19-depleted stem cell transplant. The receptor set was obtained from a boy between 2 and 10 years old with acute lymphoblastic leukemia, due to receive a stem cell transplant.

This clonotype was picked up many times. The V and J genes are TRBV20-1 and TRBJ2-7; TRBD2 is a possible D gene (5 bases). CDR3 length: 13 amino acids. CDR1 and CDR2 from the germline V gene are DFQATT and SNEGSKA (reference sequence). Trimming cost V 2 bases and J 1 base, with 9 bases left between them. The CDR3 DNA sequence: TGCAGTGCTAGACGGACTCAATCCTACGAGCAGTACTTC. Translation: CSARRTQSYEQYF.

This clonotype was picked up many times. The chain links TRBV7-9 to TRBJ2-1; tentatively, D is TRBD1 (6 bases). CDR1 and CDR2 (germline): SEHNR, FQNEAQ (reference sequence). This CDR3 contains 14 residues. Trimming shortened V by 10 bases and J by 3 bases, and 16 bases separated the two germline ends. The CDR3 sequence is CATSGQKSYNEQFF. The CDR3 region has the DNA TGTGCCACCAGTGGACAGAAAAGCTACAATGAGCAGTTCTTC.

In this sample, this clonotype turned up many times. The chain couples TRBV7-2 to TRBJ1-2; possible D gene TRBD1, 6 bases. Germline CDR1 and CDR2: SGHTA and FQGNSA. CDR3 length: 12 residues. Trimming pared 4 bases from V and 13 bases from J, leaving 16 bases between. The CDR3 DNA is TGTGCCAGCAGCTCGAGGGCAGGGGACCCCACCTTC. Its translation is CASSSRAGDPTF.

In this sample, this clonotype turned up a few times. This rearrangement joins TRBV7-8 to TRBJ2-7, with D perhaps matching TRBD2 (5 bases). The CDR3 covers 14 residues. The V end was cut by 5 bases, the J end by 5 bases, with 16 bases between. Germline V lookup: CDR1 SGHVS, CDR2 FQNEAQ. CDR3 loop: CASSPRAGLNEQYF. CDR3 sequence (DNA): TGTGCCAGCAGCCCTAGGGCGGGTTTGAACGAGCAGTACTTC.

The chain is built from TRBV7-3 and TRBJ2-2, with D possibly TRBD2 on 6 matching bases. Trimming removed 5 bases from V and 6 bases from J, with 13 bases in between. This CDR3 comprises 14 residues. Germline CDR1 and CDR2: SGHTA and FQGTGA. The CDR3 loop is CASSAGLGPGELFF. The CDR3 bases are TGTGCCAGCAGCGCGGGACTTGGGCCCGGGGAGCTGTTTTTT.

The chain joins TRBV20-1 to TRBJ2-7; the D gene could be TRBD1 or TRBD2 (5 bases each). Per germline, CDR1 DFQATT and CDR2 SNEGSKA (reference sequence). V was trimmed by 5 bases and J by 7 bases, leaving 18 bases between them. The CDR3 sequence is 13 residues long. CDR3 nucleotide sequence: TGCAGTGCTTTCGGGGCTTCGTCAGAAGAGCAGTACTTC. Translating it yields CSAFGASSEEQYF.

This clonotype has just a few counts. The chain has TRBV12-3 or TRBV12-4 and TRBJ1-1; D perhaps matches TRBD1 (6 bases). The CDR3 length is 12 residues. Trimming shortened V by 6 bases and J by 14 bases, and 19 bases separated the two germline ends. The CDR3 region has the DNA TGTGCCAGCAGGGAGGAGACAGGAGGTGAATTCTTT. This sequence encodes CASREETGGEFF.

This chain connects TRBV4-2 to TRBJ2-7; tentative D call: TRBD2 (5 bases). Trimming pared 3 bases from V and 3 bases from J, leaving 15 bases between. Germline CDR1 LGHNA, CDR2 YNFKEQ. This CDR3 is 15 amino acids long. CDR3 sequence reads: CASSQEGLDLYEQYF. Here the CDR3 DNA reads TGTGCCAGCAGCCAGGAAGGACTGGATCTCTACGAGCAGTACTTC.

This clonotype was seen ten or more times. The chain is built from TRBV20-1 and TRBJ2-5; D is perhaps TRBD1 (6 bases). CDR3 length: 16 residues. The V gene's germline CDR1 is DFQATT and CDR2 SNEGSKA (reference sequence). Between the trimmed V and J ends, which lost 1 base and 5 bases, there was a span of 20 bases. In DNA form, the CDR3 reads TGCAGTGCTAGAGTCCAGGGGCGCAGTTATACGGAGACCCAGTACTTC. Translating it yields CSARVQGRSYTETQYF.

The rearrangement joins TRBV7-6 to TRBJ2-1, with 9 bases that match TRBD2. Germline V gene data show CDR1 as SGHVS and CDR2 as FNYEAQ. The length of the CDR3 is 15 residues. With V trimmed by 5 bases and J by 3 bases, 5 bases remained unmatched. In DNA, the CDR3 is TGTGCCAGCAGCCCGCGACTAGCGGACTACAATGAGCAGTTCTTC. It translates to CASSPRLADYNEQFF.